This is a list of T cell receptor beta chains from one sample in a study of neurological immune-mediated disorders. TCRdb processed the 5' RACE reads anew with MiXCR; each CDR3 protein has one entry. Altogether 55,000 to 85,000 distinct CDR3 sequences are present, 3% to 4% being singletons, with the ten largest covering more than 4%. The sample consisted of PBMCs. These receptors all stem from a woman aged 45 to 65 with multiple sclerosis. The CDR3 runs from the conserved cysteine through the conserved F or W. D genes are given only for firm matches. Size is stated for part of the rows, as once, few or many counts, or as a class when the clone is expanded.

>many|.|TRBV5-1|TRBJ2-1
TGCGCCAGCAGCACCGGACGCTTCCAGGGGTACAATGAGCAGTTCTTC
CASSTGRFQGYNEQFF
>many|.|TRBV20-1|TRBJ1-6
TGCAGTGCTAGGAAATCCGGGACTTCTATATCACCCCTCCACTTT
CSARKSGTSISPLHF
>many|.|TRBV10-3|TRBJ1-2
TGTGCCATCAGCGCAGGGATTTCTAACTATGGCTACACCTTC
CAISAGISNYGYTF
>many|TRBD1|TRBV12-5|TRBJ2-7
TGTGCTAGTGGAACCGGACAGGGGCGCTACGAGCAGTACTTC
CASGTGQGRYEQYF
>many|.|TRBV20-1|TRBJ2-2
TGCAGTGCTAGCTTCGGGGGCTCGAACACCGGGGAGCTGTTTTTT
CSASFGGSNTGELFF
>.|TRBD2|TRBV7-3|TRBJ2-2
TGTGCCAGCAGCGCCACTAGCGCCCTCACCGGGGAGCTGTTTTTT
CASSATSALTGELFF
>many|TRBD2|TRBV29-1|TRBJ2-3
TGCAGCGTGGAAACTAGCGGGAGGAGCACAGATACGCAGTATTTT
CSVETSGRSTDTQYF
>many|.|TRBV6-5|TRBJ1-4
TGTGCCAGCAGTTACACTAGACGTATTCCTAATGAAAAACTGTTTTTT
CASSYTRRIPNEKLFF
>many|.|TRBV3-1|TRBJ1-2
TGTGCCAGCAGCTTCGAGGCCGGGGGCTACACCTTC
CASSFEAGGYTF
>many|.|TRBV5-1|TRBJ2-2
TGCGCCAGCAGCTTAACAGGGACAAGCACCGGGGAGCTGTTTTTT
CASSLTGTSTGELFF
>many|.|TRBV12-3/TRBV12-4|TRBJ1-2
TGTGCCAGCAGTTACCGACAGGAGTCTAACTATGGCTACACCTTC
CASSYRQESNYGYTF
>many|.|TRBV7-2|TRBJ2-2
TGTGCCAGCAGCCCTAGACGGCGGAACACCGGGGAGCTGTTTTTT
CASSPRRRNTGELFF
>many|.|TRBV4-2|TRBJ2-3
TGTGCCAGCAGCGGGGAGTGGGGAGGAACAGATACGCAGTATTTT
CASSGEWGGTDTQYF
>many|.|TRBV12-3/TRBV12-4|TRBJ1-6
TGTGCCAGCAGTCTGGGGGGACGAAATTCACCCCTCCACTTT
CASSLGGRNSPLHF
>many|TRBD1|TRBV11-2|TRBJ1-6
TGTGCCAGCAGCCCGGAGGGGGCTTACACTAATTCACCCCTCCACTTT
CASSPEGAYTNSPLHF
>many|.|TRBV29-1|TRBJ2-3
TGCAGCGCCCGACCTAGCACAGATACGCAGTATTTT
CSARPSTDTQYF
>few|TRBD1|TRBV29-1|TRBJ2-5
TGCAGCTCCACCGGAAGGGACAGGGGGGAGACCCAGTACTTC
CSSTGRDRGETQYF
>many|.|TRBV18|TRBJ1-6
TGTGCCAGCTCACCCAAGGGCGACTATAATTCACCCCTCCACTTT
CASSPKGDYNSPLHF
>many|.|TRBV27|TRBJ2-5
TGTGCCAGCAGTTTTCGGGGGGCGCTGGGCCAGGAGACCCAGTACTTC
CASSFRGALGQETQYF
>many|.|TRBV20-1|TRBJ2-3
TGCAGTGCTACTCCTGTGGAGGCGGGAGATACGCAGTATTTT
CSATPVEAGDTQYF
>many|TRBD2|TRBV20-1|TRBJ2-3
TGCAGTGCTAGTTTGGGGGGGAGGGATACGCAGTATTTT
CSASLGGRDTQYF
>many|.|TRBV29-1|TRBJ2-2
TGCAGCGTTGGCGCCTTAGGGCGACGGGAGCTGTTTTTT
CSVGALGRRELFF
>many|TRBD1|TRBV20-1|TRBJ2-3
TGCAGTGCTAGAGAGTACGGGACAGGCCGGGCAGATACGCAGTATTTT
CSAREYGTGRADTQYF
>many|.|TRBV12-3/TRBV12-4|TRBJ2-7
TGTGCCAGCAGCTCCCTCAGGGGGGGGGCCCTCTACGAGCAGTACTTC
CASSSLRGGALYEQYF
>many|TRBD1|TRBV5-5|TRBJ2-3
TGTGCCAGCAGCTTGTGGGCCGGGACAGGGTCAGATACGCAGTATTTT
CASSLWAGTGSDTQYF
>once|.|TRBV3-1|TRBJ2-2
TGTGCCAGCAGCCAAGACCCTCAAGGGGTTTTGGACACCGGGGAGCTGTTTTTT
CASSQDPQGVLDTGELFF
>many|TRBD1|TRBV2|TRBJ2-2
TGTGCCAGCAGTCCCTGGACAGGGGCCGGGGAGCTGTTTTTT
CASSPWTGAGELFF
>many|.|TRBV5-1|TRBJ1-6
TGCGCCAGCAGCTTGGACACCCATTCACCCCTCCACTTT
CASSLDTHSPLHF
>many|.|TRBV10-3|TRBJ1-2
TGTGCCATCAGTTCTTATTCCTATGGCTACACCTTC
CAISSYSYGYTF
>many|TRBD2|TRBV20-1|TRBJ2-7
TGCAGTGCTAGAGTTGGCGGGAGAACCTACGAGCAGTACTTC
CSARVGGRTYEQYF
>many|TRBD1|TRBV7-2|TRBJ2-3
TGTGCCAGCAGCTTCCTGACGACAGGGCTGAAGGATACGCAGTATTTT
CASSFLTTGLKDTQYF
>many|.|TRBV5-1|TRBJ2-7
TGCGCCAGCAGCTTGGTGCCAGCCGCCTACGAGCAGTACTTC
CASSLVPAAYEQYF
>many|.|TRBV7-2|TRBJ2-3
TGTGCCAGCAGCTTAGCTATTTCCACAGATACGCAGTATTTT
CASSLAISTDTQYF
>many|.|TRBV24-1|TRBJ1-2
TGTGCCACCAGTGATTTTTTGAATGGCTACACCTTC
CATSDFLNGYTF
>many|TRBD2|TRBV4-1|TRBJ2-3
TGCGCCAGCAGCCGACTAGCGGGAGGAGTAGATACGCAGTATTTT
CASSRLAGGVDTQYF
>many|.|TRBV6-6|TRBJ2-7
TGTGCCAGCAGTTACGGGGTCGGAGCAGAACCTACCTACGAGCAGTACTTC
CASSYGVGAEPTYEQYF
>.|.|TRBV18|TRBJ1-1
TGTGCCAGCTCACCAGCAGTTGAAGCTTTCTTT
CASSPAVEAFF
>many|TRBD1|TRBV7-2|TRBJ1-6
TGTGCCAGCAGCTTGACAGGGGGAGCTGAGTCACCCCTCCACTTT
CASSLTGGAESPLHF
>many|TRBD2|TRBV6-4|TRBJ2-2
TGTGCCAGCAGTGAGCGGGGGGGCACCGGGGAGCTGTTTTTT
CASSERGGTGELFF